The 9 T cell receptor beta chains below all came from one sample that was sequenced in a study of blood T cells in healthy people across ages (dated by TCRdb to the mid-2010s). The library was generated by 5' RACE. Sequencing took place on an Illumina HiSeq 2500. A second PCR of roughly 7 to 11 cycles was run with a J-beta primer mix and a sample-barcoded 5' primer. TCRdb cleaned the public reads at Q25 with fastp, built clones with MiXCR and kept in-frame beta chains. Identical CDR3 protein sequences are pooled into one entry, listed with their most common genes and DNA. For this sample the table gives roughly 700,000 distinct CDR3 sequences, of which 45% to 50% were detected only once. The leading ten clones occupy under 35% of the sample. The sequencing input was blood. These receptors were taken from a woman aged 60-70 years in good health.

The chain employs TRBV6-6 and TRBJ1-2; unclear D gene. This CDR3 is built from 15 residues. The germline V gene has CDR1 MNHNY and CDR2 SVGAGI (reference sequence). V gave up 2 bases and J gave up 0 bases, with 10 bases separating them. The DNA of the CDR3 is TGTGCCAGCAGTTACGGACTGGCCCCTAACTATGGCTACACCTTC. It translates to CASSYGLAPNYGYTF.

This clonotype was detected only a few times. V and J are TRBV28 and TRBJ2-4; D unclear. The germline V gene has CDR1 MDHEN and CDR2 SYDVKM. This CDR3 is built from 14 residues. The ends were cut back, 2 bases at V and 9 bases at J, with 14 bases in the middle. CDR3 sequence reads: CASSLGEVQSIQYF. CDR3 sequence (DNA): TGTGCCAGCAGTTTAGGTGAAGTACAGAGCATTCAGTACTTC.

This sequence joins TRBV27 and TRBJ1-2, with TRBD1 matching over 8 bases. V shed 6 bases and J 2 bases; nucleotides not matched to a gene: 8. This CDR3 has 15 residues. CDR1 MNHEY and CDR2 SMNVEV come from the germline V gene (reference sequence). The CDR3: CASRQDRGRNYGYTF. For the CDR3, the DNA is TGTGCCAGCAGACAAGACAGGGGTCGCAACTATGGCTACACCTTC.

This clonotype was seen only a few times. This chain uses TRBV12-3 or TRBV12-4 with TRBJ2-1; D may match TRBD1 or TRBD2 (5 bases each). The CDR3 extends over 16 amino acids. The V gene lost 5 bases and the J gene lost 3 bases, with 17 bases spanning the gap. CDR3 coding DNA: TGTGCCAGCAGTCCACCACCCGGGACCATCTACAATGAGCAGTTCTTC. This codes for CASSPPPGTIYNEQFF.

The rearrangement uses TRBV7-9 and TRBJ2-7, with D perhaps TRBD1 (6 bases). Trimming shortened V by 1 base and J by 5 bases, and 12 bases separated the two germline ends. CDR1 and CDR2 (germline): SEHNR, FQNEAQ (reference sequence). The CDR3 sequence is 14 residues long. The CDR3 spells CASSLVGHGDEQYF. The CDR3 nucleotides read TGTGCCAGCAGCTTAGTGGGACATGGCGACGAGCAGTACTTC. The whole variable domain, filled in from reference TRBV7-9 and TRBJ2-7, reads DTGVSQNPRHKITKRGQNVTFRCDPISEHNRLYWYRQTLGQGPEFLTYFQNEAQLEKSRLLSDRFSAERPKGSFSTLEIQRTEQGDSAMYLCASSLVGHGDEQYFGPGTRLTVT.

This sequence joins TRBV30 and TRBJ2-7, with 9 nucleotides matching TRBD1. This CDR3 contains 14 residues. Germline V gene sequence: CDR1 GTSNPN, CDR2 SVGIG (reference sequence). V was pared by 3 bases and J by 3 bases, with 6 bases of the junction left unmatched. DNA for the CDR3: TGTGCCTGGAGGGGGGACAGGGATTTCTACGAGCAGTACTTC. Amino acids: CAWRGDRDFYEQYF.

This chain joins TRBV6-2 or TRBV6-3 and TRBJ2-3; no firm D call. Germline assignment: CDR1 MNHEY and CDR2 SVGEGT. V lost 4 bases, J lost 10 bases, and 18 bases lay in between. The CDR3 consists of 14 residues. In nucleotides, the CDR3 is TGTGCCAGCAGTTCCCGGAGCCGCCAGATTGCGCAGTATTTT. This encodes CASSSRSRQIAQYF.

V is TRBV5-1 and J is TRBJ1-1; D may be TRBD1 (5 bases). Germline lookup yields CDR1 SGHRS and CDR2 YFSETQ. V lost 1 base and J lost 4, with 11 bases in between. CDR3 length equals 14 residues. CDR3 amino acids: CASSLMGGSTEAFF. The CDR3 DNA is TGCGCCAGCAGCTTGATGGGGGGTAGCACTGAAGCTTTCTTT. Full variable domain (missing parts from reference TRBV5-1 and TRBJ1-1): KAGVTQTPRYLIKTRGQQVTLSCSPISGHRSVSWYQQTPGQGLQFLFEYFSETQRNKGNFPGRFSGRQFSNSRSEMNVSTLELGDSALYLCASSLMGGSTEAFFGQGTRLTVV.

This clonotype was seen a few times. The chain carries TRBV7-2 and TRBJ2-7; 7 bases align to TRBD1. CDR1 SGHTA and CDR2 FQGNSA come from the germline V gene. This CDR3 comprises 14 residues. Germline trimming cut 5 bases from V and 3 bases from J; bases unmatched to any gene: 7. This chain's CDR3 is CASSGRDSLYEQYF. In DNA, the CDR3 is TGTGCCAGCAGCGGCCGGGACAGCCTCTACGAGCAGTACTTC.